The 24 T cell receptor beta chains in this list originate from one sample, sequenced in a study of beta chain features in type 1 diabetes. Expressed TCRB transcripts got sequenced, as all isolated RNA was reverse transcribed. Sequencing was performed with immunoSEQ multiplex PCR; in TCRdb, only in-frame clones are kept and a portion is missing. The sample includes roughly 500,000 clones, about 29% of them seen just once. Input material: naive CD4+ T cells from blood. All receptors come from a man between 18 and 35 years old in good health.

This clone was seen only a few times. V is TRBV4-1 and J is TRBJ2-3, with 8 bases identical to TRBD2. CDR1 is MGHRA and CDR2 is YSYEKL in the germline V gene. The CDR3 covers 18 residues. V shed 1 base, J shed 2 bases, and the junction held 11 bases outside the gene matches. The CDR3 DNA reads TGCGCCAGCAGCCAAGGGGTGCGGGAGGCCCCTAACACAGATACGCAGTATTTT. This encodes CASSQGVREAPNTDTQYF.

This clone was seen a few times. The chain couples TRBV7-9 to TRBJ2-3; 7 bases agree with TRBD1. Trimming at V came to 5 bases and at J to 4 bases, leaving 3 bases not matched to a gene. Germline values: CDR1 SEHNR, CDR2 FQNEAQ (reference sequence). This CDR3 spans 13 amino acids. CDR3 nucleotide sequence: TGTGCCAGCAGCCGACAGGGTCCAGATACGCAGTATTTT. Its protein product is CASSRQGPDTQYF.

The rearrangement links TRBV27 to TRBJ2-1, with a possible D match to TRBD2 (6 bases). The V end lost 5 bases, the J end lost 4 bases, and 15 bases lay between the germline ends. The V gene's germline CDR1 is MNHEY and CDR2 SMNVEV (reference sequence). This CDR3 is 15 amino acids long. CDR3 in DNA: TGTGCCAGCAGTCTTAGCGGTGTAGTTTACAATGAGCAGTTCTTC. Its translation: CASSLSGVVYNEQFF.

This clone was counted between two and nine times. This chain uses TRBV29-1 with TRBJ2-5, with TRBD1 matching over 12 bases. The junction had 8 bases not matched to a gene; V was cut back by 8 bases and J by 4 bases. The CDR3 is made up of 14 amino acids. From germline, CDR1 is SQVTM and CDR2 ANQGSEA. CDR3 coding DNA: TGCAGCTTCACCGGGACAGGGGGCTTAGAGACCCAGTACTTC. Translation: CSFTGTGGLETQYF.

The genes are TRBV29-1 and TRBJ2-5; 7 bases map to TRBD1. The J call is doubtful: the DNA matches TRBJ2-7 better. The CDR3 consists of 15 residues. Germline V gene lookup returns CDR1 SQVTM and CDR2 ANQGSEA. The CDR3 DNA reads as TGCAGCGACGACCCCACAGGGGTCGGAGCTTTCGAGCAGTACTTC. Encoded protein: CSDDPTGVGAFEQYF.

In its sample, this clone was seen many times. The V gene is TRBV29-1, the J gene TRBJ2-5, with 9 positions matching TRBD1. The CDR3 contains 14 residues. V shed 6 bases, J shed 2 bases, and the junction held 7 bases outside the gene matches. The germline V gene encodes CDR1 SQVTM and CDR2 ANQGSEA. As DNA, the CDR3 is TGCAGCGTAAGGGACAGGGAAGCGCAAGAGACCCAGTACTTC. Encoded protein: CSVRDREAQETQYF.

The genes are TRBV5-6 and TRBJ2-1; 8 bases are shared with TRBD2. This CDR3 is built from 15 residues. Germline V gene sequence: CDR1 SGHDT, CDR2 YYEEEE. After removal of 0 bases from V and 6 bases from J, the junction contained 5 bases not matched to a gene. CDR3 in amino acids: CASSLGIAGINEQFF. CDR3 nucleotides: TGTGCCAGCAGCTTGGGGATAGCGGGGATCAATGAGCAGTTCTTC.

This chain connects TRBV29-1 to TRBJ2-1; D might be TRBD2 (6 bases). The CDR3 runs 13 residues. Germline V CDR1 and CDR2: SQVTM, ANQGSEA. V was trimmed by 7 bases and J by 2 bases, leaving 12 bases between them. The CDR3 spells CSAKLAAYNEQFF. CDR3 sequence (DNA): TGCAGCGCTAAACTAGCAGCCTACAATGAGCAGTTCTTC.

V usage is TRBV7-9 and J usage is TRBJ2-5; D gene ambiguous. The germline V and J ends were trimmed by 2 bases and 7 bases, with 14 bases remaining between them. The V gene's germline CDR1 is SEHNR and CDR2 FQNEAQ (reference sequence). This CDR3 has 14 amino acids. Here the CDR3 DNA reads TGTGCCAGCAGCTTACAGGCGGAATCGTGGACCCAGTACTTC. Protein: CASSLQAESWTQYF.

V usage is TRBV6-1 and J usage is TRBJ2-5, with 9 bases matching TRBD1. Germline trimming cut 4 bases from V and 2 bases from J; bases unmatched to any gene: 8. Looked up from germline, CDR1 is MNHNS and CDR2 is SASEGT. The CDR3 consists of 16 residues. CDR3 DNA: TGTGCCAGCAGTGCCAGAGGACAGGGGATACAAGAGACCCAGTACTTC. Protein: CASSARGQGIQETQYF.

The J gene is TRBJ2-1, the V gene TRBV4-3; D possibly corresponds to TRBD1 (5 bases). Germline loops: CDR1 LGHNA, CDR2 YSLEER. CDR3 size: 13 residues. V shed 7 bases and J shed 7 bases, with 14 bases lying between them. The CDR3 nucleotides read TGCGCCAGCATTGAAGGGGCCGGGAATGAGCAGTTCTTC. It translates to CASIEGAGNEQFF.

This clone was seen more than once but under ten times. This chain links TRBV28 with TRBJ2-4; 11 nucleotides agree with TRBD1. This CDR3 contains 18 residues. The junction had 14 bases not matched to a gene; V was cut back by 7 bases and J by 3 bases. In germline, CDR1 is MDHEN, CDR2 SYDVKM. The CDR3 reads CASTGSTEGQGDKNIQYF. In nucleotides, the CDR3 is TGTGCCAGCACGGGCTCTACCGAGGGACAGGGGGACAAAAACATTCAGTACTTC. Full variable domain (missing parts from reference TRBV28 and TRBJ2-4): DVKVTQSSRYLVKRTGEKVFLECVQDMDHENMFWYRQDPGLGLRLIYFSYDVKMKEKGDIPEGYSVSREKKERFSLILESASTNQTSMYLCASTGSTEGQGDKNIQYFGAGTRLSVL.

The genes are TRBV2 and TRBJ2-2; D call uncertain. Germline CDR1 and CDR2: SNHLY and FYNNEI. CDR3 length: 13 residues. The germline V and J ends were trimmed by 4 bases and 1 base, with 4 bases remaining between them. The DNA for the CDR3 is TGTGCCAGCAGTGTACAGAACACCGGGGAGCTGTTTTTT. This gives the protein CASSVQNTGELFF.

The J gene is TRBJ2-5, the V gene TRBV6-1, with D perhaps TRBD2 (6 bases). CDR3 length: 15 amino acids. The V and J ends lost 3 bases and 8 bases respectively, with 19 bases between them. Germline-derived CDR1 and CDR2 are MNHNS and SASEGT. In DNA form, the CDR3 reads TGTGCCAGCAGTGAGTCTCCGGGACTGGGGATTACCCAGTACTTC. Its translation is CASSESPGLGITQYF.

A word on this clone: The junction and the germline gene differ at one end; a read error may be behind it. The gene calls are TRBV4-1 and TRBJ2-3; 10 bases match TRBD1. This CDR3 has 15 residues. Germline CDR1 MGHRA, CDR2 YSYEKL. The CDR3 nucleotides read TGCGCCAGCGGCCATCGGACAGGGGGGACAGATACGCAGTATTTT. This sequence encodes CASGHRTGGTDTQYF.

The V and J genes are TRBV5-4 and TRBJ2-7; D unresolved. V was trimmed by 6 bases and J by 2 bases, leaving 15 bases between them. This CDR3 comprises 14 residues. CDR1 and CDR2 (germline): SGHNT, YYREEE (reference sequence). The CDR3 spells CASKPAGPTYEQYF. In DNA form, the CDR3 reads TGTGCCAGCAAACCGGCCGGGCCGACCTACGAGCAGTACTTC.

The V call is TRBV10-3, the J call TRBJ2-7, with D possibly TRBD2 on 6 matching bases. The CDR3 sequence is 17 residues long. V was clipped by 3 bases and J by 2 bases, with 20 bases between them. CDR1 and CDR2 (germline): ENHRY, SYGVKD. The CDR3: CAISEYTSASEPYEQYF. The CDR3 DNA reads TGTGCCATCAGTGAATATACTTCGGCTAGCGAACCCTACGAGCAGTACTTC.

A word on this clone: This specimen includes other DNA sequences encoding the same CDR3. The V gene is TRBV2, the J gene TRBJ2-1; 9 bases are a match to TRBD1. There are 15 residues in the CDR3. Germline CDR1 SNHLY, CDR2 FYNNEI. V lost 4 bases to trimming and J lost 4 bases; unmatched junction nucleotides: 5. The DNA of the CDR3 is TGTGCCAGCAGTGCTGACAGGGGGGAGTACAATGAGCAGTTCTTC. It specifies CASSADRGEYNEQFF.

This clone was counted between two and nine times. CDR3 in amino acids: CATGAIRQAETQYF. The CDR3, as DNA: TGTGCCACCGGAGCAATTCGTCAGGCGGAGACCCAGTACTTC. This chain connects TRBV15 to TRBJ2-5; D gene uncertain. Germline V gene lookup returns CDR1 LNHNV and CDR2 YYDKDF (reference sequence). Trimming removed 8 bases from V and 5 bases from J, with 18 bases in between. CDR3 size: 14 residues.

This clone was counted between two and nine times. V gene TRBV5-1 combines with J gene TRBJ2-2; D ambiguous. The CDR3 length is 14 residues. The V and J ends lost 1 base and 3 bases respectively, with 7 bases between them. The germline V gene has CDR1 SGHRS and CDR2 YFSETQ. The CDR3 DNA reads TGCGCCAGCAGCTTGCCGACATACACCGGGGAGCTGTTTTTT. This gives the protein CASSLPTYTGELFF.

This clone has a handful of counts. The chain has TRBV29-1 and TRBJ2-3, with D perhaps given as TRBD1 or TRBD2 (5 bases each). This CDR3 spans 13 amino acids. In germline, CDR1 is SQVTM, CDR2 ANQGSEA. V lost 7 bases and J lost 2, with 13 bases in between. CDR3 sequence reads: CSAQGRLTDTQYF. CDR3 DNA: TGCAGCGCCCAGGGACGTCTCACAGATACGCAGTATTTT.

The chain combines TRBV19 with TRBJ2-1; D gene uncertain. The ends were cut back, 3 bases at V and 3 bases at J, with 12 bases in the middle. This CDR3 comprises 15 residues. Germline V gene data show CDR1 as LNHDA and CDR2 as SQIVND (reference sequence). For the CDR3, the DNA is TGTGCCAGTAGTATTGGGCTAGGGATCTACAATGAGCAGTTCTTC. Translated, it gives CASSIGLGIYNEQFF.

This chain joins TRBV7-9 and TRBJ2-5; 8 bases fit TRBD1. V was clipped by 5 bases and J by 2 bases; unmatched bases: 7. The CDR3 is 15 residues long. CDR1 and CDR2 (germline): SEHNR, FQNEAQ (reference sequence). The DNA for the CDR3 is TGTGCCAGCAGCCCAGGGACAGGTAGACAAGAGACCCAGTACTTC. It yields the protein CASSPGTGRQETQYF.

This clone occurred a few times. The chain links TRBV25-1 to TRBJ2-7; no firm D call. V was clipped by 4 bases and J by 2 bases, with 6 bases between them. Germline assignment: CDR1 MGHDK and CDR2 SYGVNS. This CDR3 region has 12 residues. The CDR3 sequence is CASSAQTYEQYF. The CDR3 DNA reads TGTGCCAGCAGTGCCCAGACCTACGAGCAGTACTTC.